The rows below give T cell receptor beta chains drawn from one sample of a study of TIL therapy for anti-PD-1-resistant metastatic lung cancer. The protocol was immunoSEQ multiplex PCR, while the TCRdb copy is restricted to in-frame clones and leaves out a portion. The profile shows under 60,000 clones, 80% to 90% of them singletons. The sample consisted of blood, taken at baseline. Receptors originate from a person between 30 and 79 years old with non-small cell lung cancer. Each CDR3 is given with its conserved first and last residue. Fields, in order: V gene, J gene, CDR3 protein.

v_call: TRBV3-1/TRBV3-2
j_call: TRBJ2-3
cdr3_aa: CASSQGTSGYTDTQYF

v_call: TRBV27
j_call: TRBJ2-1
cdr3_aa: CASSLPTSTSGRSSYNEQFF

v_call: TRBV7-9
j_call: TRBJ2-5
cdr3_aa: CASSPRQGSKTQYF

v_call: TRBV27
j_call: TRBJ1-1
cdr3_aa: CASSYRGLFTEAFF

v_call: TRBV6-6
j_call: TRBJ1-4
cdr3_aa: CASKGQLNEKLFF

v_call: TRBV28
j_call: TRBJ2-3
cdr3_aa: CASSLLSSSTQYF

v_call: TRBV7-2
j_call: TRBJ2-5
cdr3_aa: CASSLGLAGGPPRQETQYF

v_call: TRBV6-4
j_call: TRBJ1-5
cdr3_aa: CASSTGENQPQHF

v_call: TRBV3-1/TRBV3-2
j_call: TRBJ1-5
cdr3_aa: CASSQGSSNQPQHF

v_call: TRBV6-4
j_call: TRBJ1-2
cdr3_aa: CASSEPRWGARGYTF

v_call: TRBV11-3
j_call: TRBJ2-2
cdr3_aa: CASSRGTGELFF

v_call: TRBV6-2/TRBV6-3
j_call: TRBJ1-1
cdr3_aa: CASSYWRDTEAFF